This T cell receptor (beta chain) is from a study of T cells expressing NK-cell markers. Study-level results: Expanded clones of NKG2C+ T cells had an unclear HCMV specificity.

There are 11 residues in the CDR3. TCRdb reprocessed the 5' RACE reads; each CDR3 protein has one entry and no DNA is given. The sample table sets out about 400,000 distinct CDR3 sequences. On this clonotype itself: What it recognizes is unknown.

Sequenced material: blood T cells: a sorted CD56 or NKG2C T cell subset, CD4+ or CD8+ T cells, or bulk PBMC T cells (not recorded which). The sequence derives from a woman between 45 and 60 years old in good health. The V call is TRBV12-3 or TRBV12-4, the J call TRBJ2-1; TCRdb outputs TRBD1, but without DNA this stays unchecked. CDR3 amino acids: CASSKAGEQFF.